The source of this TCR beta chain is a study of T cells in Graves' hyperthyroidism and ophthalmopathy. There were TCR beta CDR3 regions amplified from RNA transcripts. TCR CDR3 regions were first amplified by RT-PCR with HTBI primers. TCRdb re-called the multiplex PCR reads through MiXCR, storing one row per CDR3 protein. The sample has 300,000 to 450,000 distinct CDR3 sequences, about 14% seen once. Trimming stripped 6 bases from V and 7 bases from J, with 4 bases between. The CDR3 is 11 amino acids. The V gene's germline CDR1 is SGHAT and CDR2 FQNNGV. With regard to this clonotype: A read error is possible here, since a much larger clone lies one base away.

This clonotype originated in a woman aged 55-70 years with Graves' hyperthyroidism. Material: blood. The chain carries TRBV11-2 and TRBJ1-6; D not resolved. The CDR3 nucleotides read TGTGCCAGCAGTCACAATTCACCCCTCCACTTT. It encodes CASSHNSPLHF.